Following are 2 T cell receptor beta chains from one sample sequenced in a study of shared clonotypes between healthy human individuals. The assay was immunoSEQ multiplex PCR, and TCRdb's table has in-frame clones only and misses some. The sample carries 2 million to 2.5 million clones, approximately 94% recorded once. Sequencing input: naive CD4+ T cells sorted from blood. Subset meaning: CD45RA+ positively selected. The origin of the receptors is a man aged 18 to 35 in good health.

The V and J genes are TRBV7-7 and TRBJ2-5, with a tentative D call TRBD2 (6 bases). Germline V lookup: CDR1 SSHAT, CDR2 FNYEAQ (reference sequence). The CDR3 has 13 amino acids. Here the CDR3 DNA reads TGTGCTAGCGGCCAGGAGAACCAAGAGACCCAGTACTTC. Amino acid sequence: CASGQENQETQYF.

The chain recombines TRBV7-6 with TRBJ2-7, with a weak D call TRBD1 (5 bases). V gave up 1 base and J gave up 3 bases, with 16 bases separating them. The CDR3 length is 16 residues. Germline CDR1 reads SGHVS; CDR2 reads FNYEAQ. The CDR3 region has the DNA TGTGCCAGCAGCTTAGGGAGTGAGGCAGGGAACTACGAGCAGTACTTC. It specifies CASSLGSEAGNYEQYF.